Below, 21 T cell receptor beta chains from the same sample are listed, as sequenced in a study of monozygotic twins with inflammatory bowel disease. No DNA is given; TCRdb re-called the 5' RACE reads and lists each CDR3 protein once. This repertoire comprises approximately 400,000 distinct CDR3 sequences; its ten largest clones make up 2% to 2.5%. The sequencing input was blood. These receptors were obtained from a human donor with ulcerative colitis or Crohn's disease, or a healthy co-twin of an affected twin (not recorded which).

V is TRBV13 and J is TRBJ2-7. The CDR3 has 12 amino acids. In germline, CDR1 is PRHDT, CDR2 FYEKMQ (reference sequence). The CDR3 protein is CASSPRPREQYF.

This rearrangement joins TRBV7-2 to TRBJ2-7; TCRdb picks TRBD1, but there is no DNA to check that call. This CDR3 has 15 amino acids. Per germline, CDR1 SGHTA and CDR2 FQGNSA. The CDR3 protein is CASSFPYRARHEQYF.

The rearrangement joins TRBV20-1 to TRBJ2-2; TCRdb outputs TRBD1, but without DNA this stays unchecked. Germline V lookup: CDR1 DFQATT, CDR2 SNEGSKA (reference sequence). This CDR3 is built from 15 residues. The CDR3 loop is CSAPFPGLNTGGLFF.

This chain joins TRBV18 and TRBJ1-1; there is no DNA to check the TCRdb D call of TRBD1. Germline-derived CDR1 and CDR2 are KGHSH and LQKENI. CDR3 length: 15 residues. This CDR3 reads CASSPQKTGAAEAFF.

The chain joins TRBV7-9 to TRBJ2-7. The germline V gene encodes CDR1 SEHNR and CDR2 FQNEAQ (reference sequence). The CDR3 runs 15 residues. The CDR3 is CASSLMTASSYEQYF.

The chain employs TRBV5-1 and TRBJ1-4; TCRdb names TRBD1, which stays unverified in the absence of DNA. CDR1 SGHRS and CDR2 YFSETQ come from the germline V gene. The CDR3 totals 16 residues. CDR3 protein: CASSLANGDRGEKLFF.

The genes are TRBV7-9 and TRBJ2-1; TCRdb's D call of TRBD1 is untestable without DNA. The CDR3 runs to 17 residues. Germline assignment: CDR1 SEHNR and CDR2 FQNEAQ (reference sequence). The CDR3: CASSLATGGSSYNEQFF. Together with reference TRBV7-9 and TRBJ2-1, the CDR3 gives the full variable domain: DTGVSQNPRHKITKRGQNVTFRCDPISEHNRLYWYRQTLGQGPEFLTYFQNEAQLEKSRLLSDRFSAERPKGSFSTLEIQRTEQGDSAMYLCASSLATGGSSYNEQFFGPGTRLTVL.

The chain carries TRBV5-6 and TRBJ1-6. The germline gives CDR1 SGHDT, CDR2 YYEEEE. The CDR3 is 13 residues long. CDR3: CASSLGRASPLHF. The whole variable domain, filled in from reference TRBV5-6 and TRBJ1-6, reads DAGVTQSPTHLIKTRGQQVTLRCSPKSGHDTVSWYQQALGQGPQFIFQYYEEEERQRGNFPDRFSGHQFPNYSSELNVNALLLGDSALYLCASSLGRASPLHFGNGTRLTVT.

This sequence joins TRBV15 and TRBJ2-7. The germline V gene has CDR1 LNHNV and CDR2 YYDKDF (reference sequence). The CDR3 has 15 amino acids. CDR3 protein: CATSRSQTDGYEQYF.

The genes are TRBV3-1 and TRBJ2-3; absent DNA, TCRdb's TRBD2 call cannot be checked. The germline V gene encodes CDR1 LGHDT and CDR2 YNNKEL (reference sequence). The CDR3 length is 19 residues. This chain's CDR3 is CASSQDQGLAGGRPDTQYF.

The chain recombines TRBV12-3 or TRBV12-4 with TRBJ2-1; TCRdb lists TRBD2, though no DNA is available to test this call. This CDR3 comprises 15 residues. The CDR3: CASSFGIASSSEQFF.

The CDR3 here is CASSYEKTTEAFF. The chain employs TRBV6-6 and TRBJ1-1. This CDR3 has 13 amino acids. CDR1 is MNHNY and CDR2 is SVGAGI in the germline V gene (reference sequence).

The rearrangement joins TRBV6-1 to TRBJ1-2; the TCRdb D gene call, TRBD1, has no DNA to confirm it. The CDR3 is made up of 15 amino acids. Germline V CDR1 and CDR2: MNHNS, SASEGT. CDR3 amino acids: CATQREKGVGYGYTF.

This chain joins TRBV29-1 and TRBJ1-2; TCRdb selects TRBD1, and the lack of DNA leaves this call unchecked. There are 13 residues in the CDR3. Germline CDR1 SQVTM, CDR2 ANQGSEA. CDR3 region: CSGYDRGGSGYTF.

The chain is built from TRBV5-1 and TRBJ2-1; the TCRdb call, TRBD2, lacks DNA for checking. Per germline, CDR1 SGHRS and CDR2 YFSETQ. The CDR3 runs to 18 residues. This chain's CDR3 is CASSLAYTPSGGIYEQFF.

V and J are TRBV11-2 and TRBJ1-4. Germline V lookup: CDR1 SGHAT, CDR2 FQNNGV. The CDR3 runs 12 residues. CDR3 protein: CASSFGKEKLFF.

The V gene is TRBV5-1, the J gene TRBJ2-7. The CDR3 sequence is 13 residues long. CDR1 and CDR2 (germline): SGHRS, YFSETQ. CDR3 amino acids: CASSLRVGYEQYF. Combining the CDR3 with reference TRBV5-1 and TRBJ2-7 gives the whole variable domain KAGVTQTPRYLIKTRGQQVTLSCSPISGHRSVSWYQQTPGQGLQFLFEYFSETQRNKGNFPGRFSGRQFSNSRSEMNVSTLELGDSALYLCASSLRVGYEQYFGPGTRLTVT.

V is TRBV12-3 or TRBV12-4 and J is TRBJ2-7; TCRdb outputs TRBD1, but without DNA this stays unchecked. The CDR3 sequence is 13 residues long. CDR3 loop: CASRGTGKYEQYF.

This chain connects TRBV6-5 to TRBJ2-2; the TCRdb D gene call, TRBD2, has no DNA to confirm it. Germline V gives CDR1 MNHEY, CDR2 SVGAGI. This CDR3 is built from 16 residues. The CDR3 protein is CASSYPAGSNTGELFF.

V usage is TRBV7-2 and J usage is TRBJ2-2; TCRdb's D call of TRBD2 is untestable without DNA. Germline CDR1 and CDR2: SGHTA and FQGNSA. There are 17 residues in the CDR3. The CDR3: CASSFPSGGLNTGELFF.

The CDR3 reads CASSSNRGLEYF. J is TRBJ2-7 and V is TRBV6-5; lacking DNA, the TRBD1 call made by TCRdb goes unchecked. Per germline, CDR1 MNHEY and CDR2 SVGAGI. The CDR3 spans 12 residues.